What follows is one TCR beta chain and its context. Assignments of participants to cohorts depended upon their own reported clinical history. This sample was included in a study of blood T cell repertoires in COVID-19. Method: immunoSEQ multiplex PCR; TCRdb's copy keeps in-frame clones and lacks some. The sample yields 200,000 to 300,000 clones, roughly 90% seen once. V lost 7 bases and J lost 4; bases outside the gene matches: 16. Per germline, CDR1 MNHNS and CDR2 SASEGT. CDR3 length equals 16 residues. This clonotype originated in a woman in her 30s who had recovered from COVID-19. This chain uses TRBV6-1 with TRBJ2-7; 7 nucleotides agree with TRBD1. Sequencing was done on a sample of PBMCs or T cells enriched from blood (not recorded which). This CDR3 reads CASTETSGTALYEQYF. CDR3 sequence (DNA): TGTGCCAGCACTGAGACATCCGGGACAGCCCTTTACGAGCAGTACTTC.